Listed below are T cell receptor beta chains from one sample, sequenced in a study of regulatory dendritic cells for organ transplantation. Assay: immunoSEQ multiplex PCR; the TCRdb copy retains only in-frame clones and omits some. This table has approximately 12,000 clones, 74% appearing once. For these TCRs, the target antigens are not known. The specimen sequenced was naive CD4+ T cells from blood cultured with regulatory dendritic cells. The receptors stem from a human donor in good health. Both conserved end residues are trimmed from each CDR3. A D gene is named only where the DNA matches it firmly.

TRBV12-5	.	ASGLGLSNQPQH
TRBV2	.	ARSTNTLSGGGRGVGYGYT
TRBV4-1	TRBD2	ASSVRLAVYEQY
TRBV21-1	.	ASSKLRDNGRNNQPQH
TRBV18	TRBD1	ASSPGTGGVYEQY
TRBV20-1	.	SASDTYEQY
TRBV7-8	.	ASKNPGGIYGYT
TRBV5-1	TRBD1	ASSLEGGAGKNIQY
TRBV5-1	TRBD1	ASTLGTAGYEQY
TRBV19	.	ASTQEGVLGGNQPQH
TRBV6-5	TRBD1	ASSRPGQGEQV
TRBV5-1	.	ASSLESGSGKTEAF
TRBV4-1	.	ASSQDEAKVN
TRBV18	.	ASSPTAVQGNTEAF
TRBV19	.	ASSITGVRGEAF
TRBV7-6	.	ASSLDGRRYEQY
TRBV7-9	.	ASSGEWSQPQH
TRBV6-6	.	ASSYSQALSYEQY
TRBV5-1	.	ASSLARQVGETQY
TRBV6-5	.	ASSPVQFTGELF
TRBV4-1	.	ASSQDERGSYGYT
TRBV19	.	ASSISLANTGELF
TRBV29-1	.	SVVMSPGETQY
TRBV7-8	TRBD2	ASTEWERGNTGELF
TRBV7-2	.	ASSLDRGAFYEQY
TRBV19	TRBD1	ASSATTGGSSYEQY
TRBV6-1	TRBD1	ASTDVGTGNEKLF
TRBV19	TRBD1	ASSEDRATEAF